This T cell receptor (beta chain) was recovered during a study of blood T cells in healthy people across ages. The CDR3 is made up of 15 amino acids. V lost 0 bases, J lost 3 bases, and 13 bases lay in between. CDR1 and CDR2 from the germline V gene are SGHRS and YFSETQ. Caucasian individuals from Russia who were healthy and aged roughly 6 to 95 acted as donors. A second PCR, run for about 7 to 11 cycles, used a sample-barcoded 5' primer plus a J-beta primer mix. Carrying 12 random nucleotides, a template-switch adaptor labeled each individual cDNA molecule. CDR3-containing paired-end reads numbering at least 2.5 million came from each sample. In TCRdb, the 5' RACE reads were re-called with MiXCR into one record per CDR3 protein. The repertoire has over a million distinct CDR3 sequences, around 43% of them found once; the top ten carry approximately 17%.

This TCR came from a woman in her sixties in good health. The sample was blood. The V gene is TRBV5-1, the J gene TRBJ2-7, with D perhaps TRBD2 (5 bases). The CDR3 protein is CASSLAGERYYEQYF. CDR3 bases: TGCGCCAGCAGCTTGGCCGGGGAAAGGTACTACGAGCAGTACTTC.